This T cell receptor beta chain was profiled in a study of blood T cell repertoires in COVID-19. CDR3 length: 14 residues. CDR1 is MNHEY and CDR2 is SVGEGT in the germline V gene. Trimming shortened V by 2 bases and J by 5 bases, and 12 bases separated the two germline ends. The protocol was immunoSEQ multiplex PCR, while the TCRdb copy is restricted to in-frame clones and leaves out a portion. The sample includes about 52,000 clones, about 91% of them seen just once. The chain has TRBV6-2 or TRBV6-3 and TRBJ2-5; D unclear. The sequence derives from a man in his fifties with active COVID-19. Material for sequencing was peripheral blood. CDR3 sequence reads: CASSYVVYSETQYF. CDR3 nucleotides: TGTGCCAGCAGTTACGTGGTCTATTCGGAGACCCAGTACTTC.